One sample yielded the 6 T cell receptor beta chains listed below, sequenced in a study of preoperative IRX-2 immunotherapy in early breast cancer. Treatment: preoperative locoregional IRX-2 cytokine immunotherapy. Profiling relied on immunoSEQ multiplex PCR, and the TCRdb table lists in-frame clones only, not all of them. The table includes tens of thousands of clones, nearly 90% detected once. This sample was gathered from a patient treated with IRX-2 immunotherapy. These receptors all stem from a human donor with breast cancer.

The chain employs TRBV18 and TRBJ2-6, with unresolved D. Trimming removed 0 bases from V and 0 bases from J, with 3 bases in between. This CDR3 contains 15 residues. Germline-derived CDR1 and CDR2 are KGHSH and LQKENI. The chain's CDR3 is CASSPPHSGANVLTF. For the CDR3, the DNA is TGTGCCAGCTCACCACCTCACTCTGGGGCCAACGTCCTGACTTTC.

The genes are TRBV28 and TRBJ1-1; D is perhaps TRBD1 (6 bases). Germline V CDR1 and CDR2: MDHEN, SYDVKM. The CDR3 consists of 14 residues. V was shortened by 3 bases and J by 0 bases, with 8 bases between the two germline ends. The DNA for the CDR3 is TGTGCCAGCAGTTTCGGGGGGCTGAACACTGAAGCTTTCTTT. It encodes CASSFGGLNTEAFF.

The CDR3 protein is CASSQGGQGVYNEQFF. Here the CDR3 DNA reads TGTGCCAGCAGCCAGGGGGGACAGGGGGTTTACAATGAGCAGTTCTTC. The chain employs TRBV14 and TRBJ2-1, with TRBD1 identical over 11 bases. The germline gives CDR1 SGHDN, CDR2 FVKESK. The CDR3 is made up of 16 amino acids. J lost 4 bases, V lost 3 bases, and 5 bases had no gene match.

J is TRBJ1-5 and V is TRBV5-6; unclear D gene. V lost 0 bases, J lost 0 bases, and 4 bases lay in between. The CDR3 has 14 amino acids. Germline V CDR1 and CDR2: SGHDT, YYEEEE. CDR3 coding DNA: TGTGCCAGCAGCTTGGTAAATAGCAATCAGCCCCAGCATTTT. Its protein is CASSLVNSNQPQHF.

The V and J genes are TRBV5-4 and TRBJ2-1, with 12 positions matching TRBD2. The V gene's germline CDR1 is SGHNT and CDR2 YYREEE (reference sequence). Trimming cost V 1 base and J 1 base; bases outside gene matches: 9. The CDR3 has 19 residues. The CDR3 bases are TGTGCCAGCAGCTTGCTCAAGGCTAGCGGGGGGGGATCCTACAATGAGCAGTTCTTC. Protein: CASSLLKASGGGSYNEQFF.

The gene calls are TRBV5-1 and TRBJ1-3; a possible D gene is TRBD1 (6 bases). The germline V gene has CDR1 SGHRS and CDR2 YFSETQ. Between the trimmed V and J ends, which lost 0 bases and 4 bases, there was a span of 8 bases. This CDR3 comprises 14 residues. The CDR3 protein is CASSLEQGGNTIYF. DNA of the CDR3: TGCGCCAGCAGCTTGGAACAGGGAGGAAACACCATATATTTT.